This T cell receptor beta chain was recorded in a study of blood T cell repertoires in COVID-19. Study-wide background: T cells, B-cell-depleted T cells, or PBMCs provided the cDNA or gDNA that served as material.

V was pared by 0 bases and J by 0 bases, with 9 bases between. The CDR3 totals 16 residues. Germline loops: CDR1 LGHNA, CDR2 YSLEER. This table comes from immunoSEQ multiplex PCR, and its TCRdb copy is limited to in-frame clones, with some not included. Among 200,000 to 250,000 clones listed, around 80% were seen once. This chain uses TRBV4-3 with TRBJ1-5; the D is unclear. The sequencing sample was made of peripheral blood. The sequence derives from a woman in her 70s with acute or convalescent COVID-19. The DNA of the CDR3 is TGCGCCAGCAGCCAAGACCCGAGTTATAGCAATCAGCCCCAGCATTTT. As protein: CASSQDPSYSNQPQHF.